The 28 T cell receptor beta chains reported below all come from one sample, sequenced in a study of blood T cell repertoires in COVID-19 (dated by TCRdb to 2019 to 2021). Libraries came from the immunoSEQ multiplex PCR assay. TCRdb carries this immuneACCESS record with in-frame sequences only. Its versions omit some clonotypes, under half of them owing to an unresolved V gene in the studies checked, with the rest unexplained. The table for this sample lists some 60,000 clones; 90% of them were counted only once. Over 0.95% of the sample rests with the top ten. What was sequenced was peripheral blood. These TCRs come from a man aged 60 to 75 with acute or convalescent COVID-19.

The genes are TRBV7-7 and TRBJ2-1, with TRBD1 matching 7 bases. Germline loops: CDR1 SSHAT, CDR2 FNYEAQ (reference sequence). The junction had 7 bases not matched to a gene; V was cut back by 4 bases and J by 1 base. This CDR3 contains 16 residues. The DNA for the CDR3 is TGTGCCAGCAGCTCTACAGGGGTTGTGTCCTACAATGAGCAGTTCTTC. Translated: CASSSTGVVSYNEQFF.

J is TRBJ2-1 and V is TRBV28, with TRBD2 matching over 9 bases. V trimming: 6 bases; J trimming: 1 base; junction bases outside the gene matches: 7. Germline loops: CDR1 MDHEN, CDR2 SYDVKM. The length of the CDR3 is 16 residues. The CDR3, as DNA: TGTGCCAGCAGAAATAGCGGGGGCCCTTCCTACAATGAGCAGTTCTTC. Protein product: CASRNSGGPSYNEQFF.

This rearrangement joins TRBV18 to TRBJ2-7; D ambiguous. The CDR3 runs to 17 residues. Trimming left V 1 base short and J 0 bases short, with 16 bases between. Per the germline V gene, CDR1 is KGHSH and CDR2 is LQKENI. The CDR3 loop reads CASSPLFGSESSYEQYF. CDR3 nucleotide sequence: TGTGCCAGCTCACCACTTTTCGGAAGCGAGAGCTCCTACGAGCAGTACTTC.

This clone came up once. This chain uses TRBV7-6 with TRBJ2-7; 7 bases fit TRBD2. The CDR3 spans 15 residues. The junction had 10 bases not matched to a gene; V was cut back by 5 bases and J by 3 bases. The V gene's germline CDR1 is SGHVS and CDR2 FNYEAQ. CDR3 amino acids: CASSPATGGYYEQYF. The CDR3 bases are TGTGCCAGCAGCCCGGCCACGGGAGGCTACTACGAGCAGTACTTC.

This chain connects TRBV4-1 to TRBJ1-3; D perhaps matches TRBD1 (6 bases). With 0 bases removed from V and 2 bases from J, the gap between germline ends came to 14 bases. The CDR3 sequence is 17 residues long. Germline CDR1 and CDR2: MGHRA and YSYEKL. CDR3: CASSQDGPGAAGNTIYF. CDR3 DNA: TGCGCCAGCAGCCAAGATGGTCCAGGGGCAGCTGGAAACACCATATATTTT.

V gene TRBV19 combines with J gene TRBJ2-1, with 8 bases fitting TRBD2. Unmatched junction bases numbered 7, after V lost 2 bases and J lost 1 base. The CDR3 extends over 17 amino acids. The germline V gene has CDR1 LNHDA and CDR2 SQIVND (reference sequence). CDR3 nucleotide sequence: TGTGCCAGTAGTATAAGGTTAGCGGGGACATCCTACAATGAGCAGTTCTTC. It encodes CASSIRLAGTSYNEQFF.

The V gene is TRBV11-2, the J gene TRBJ2-7, with D perhaps matching TRBD2 (6 bases). V was clipped by 5 bases and J by 5 bases, with 19 bases between them. The CDR3 loop spans 15 amino acids. The germline gives CDR1 SGHAT, CDR2 FQNNGV. The CDR3 is CASSLRGASGDEQYF. DNA of the CDR3: TGTGCCAGCAGCCTTCGTGGGGCCTCGGGGGACGAGCAGTACTTC.

The chain joins TRBV5-1 to TRBJ2-2; tentative D call: TRBD2 (7 bases). Trimming pared 0 bases from V and 3 bases from J, leaving 12 bases between. This CDR3 contains 16 residues. Per germline, CDR1 SGHRS and CDR2 YFSETQ. The CDR3 DNA is TGCGCCAGCAGCTTGGTCACAGGGAGGGACACCGGGGAGCTGTTTTTT. Its protein product is CASSLVTGRDTGELFF.

The chain combines TRBV6-5 with TRBJ2-7; no definite D call. CDR3 size: 11 residues. V dropped 4 bases and J dropped 4 bases, with 5 bases sitting between them. Germline assignment: CDR1 MNHEY and CDR2 SVGAGI. CDR3 DNA: TGTGCCAGCAGTTTCAAATACGAGCAGTACTTC. Protein product: CASSFKYEQYF.

This rearrangement joins TRBV29-1 to TRBJ2-7, with D unresolved. V lost 4 bases, J lost 1 base, and 8 bases lay in between. Germline V gene data show CDR1 as SQVTM and CDR2 as ANQGSEA. There are 12 residues in the CDR3. CDR3 in amino acids: CSVATSSYEQYF. In DNA form, the CDR3 reads TGCAGCGTTGCCACAAGTTCCTACGAGCAGTACTTC.

The chain carries TRBV6-5 and TRBJ1-6; perhaps TRBD1 as D (5 bases). From germline, CDR1 is MNHEY and CDR2 SVGAGI. V dropped 6 bases and J dropped 10 bases, with 16 bases sitting between them. This CDR3 comprises 14 residues. The CDR3 coding sequence is TGTGCCAGCAGCGCCGACAGTCTCGTCTCACCCCTCCACTTT. Its protein product is CASSADSLVSPLHF.

The chain uses TRBV7-9 and TRBJ1-1; the D gene is possibly TRBD1 (5 bases). Germline loops: CDR1 SEHNR, CDR2 FQNEAQ (reference sequence). Trimming cost V 3 bases and J 5 bases, with 10 bases left between them. This CDR3 is built from 13 residues. As DNA, the CDR3 is TGTGCCAGCAGCTTCTCACGGACAACTGAAGCTTTCTTT. Its translation: CASSFSRTTEAFF. The whole variable domain, filled in from reference TRBV7-9 and TRBJ1-1, reads DTGVSQNPRHKITKRGQNVTFRCDPISEHNRLYWYRQTLGQGPEFLTYFQNEAQLEKSRLLSDRFSAERPKGSFSTLEIQRTEQGDSAMYLCASSFSRTTEAFFGQGTRLTVV.

This chain joins TRBV6-4 and TRBJ2-1; 15 positions match TRBD2. The CDR3 totals 14 residues. V shed 6 bases, J shed 11 bases, and the junction held 5 bases outside the gene matches. Germline CDR1 is MRHNA and CDR2 is SNTAGT. CDR3 in DNA: TGTGCCAGCAGCCCCGGGACTAGCGGGGGGAAGCAGTTCTTC. Its translation is CASSPGTSGGKQFF.

This clone was counted between two and nine times. CDR3 protein: CAGGQADNYGYTF. CDR3 in DNA: TGTGCCGGGGGACAGGCCGATAACTATGGCTACACCTTC. The chain recombines TRBV30 with TRBJ1-2, with 8 nucleotides matching TRBD1. J gave up 1 base and V 8 bases, and 6 bases lay outside the gene matches. The CDR3 is 13 residues long. Germline assignment: CDR1 GTSNPN and CDR2 SVGIG (reference sequence).

This chain joins TRBV19 and TRBJ1-1, with 8 nucleotides matching TRBD1. The CDR3 spans 15 residues. After removal of 7 bases from V and 1 base from J, the junction contained 8 bases not matched to a gene. Germline loops: CDR1 LNHDA, CDR2 SQIVND (reference sequence). The chain's CDR3 is CASIKPGTGNTEAFF. CDR3 in DNA: TGTGCCAGTATCAAGCCCGGGACAGGGAACACTGAAGCTTTCTTT.

This rearrangement joins TRBV4-1 to TRBJ2-3; 10 bases align to TRBD1. Per the germline V gene, CDR1 is MGHRA and CDR2 is YSYEKL. This CDR3 is built from 19 residues. The V segment lost 4 bases and the J segment 2 bases; nucleotides outside the gene matches: 15. The CDR3 region is CASSLRGPRTGGNTDTQYF. In DNA form, the CDR3 reads TGCGCCAGCAGCCTCAGGGGGCCAAGGACAGGGGGTAACACAGATACGCAGTATTTT.

This chain uses TRBV5-6 with TRBJ2-7, with 14 nucleotides matching TRBD2. Germline CDR1 and CDR2: SGHDT and YYEEEE. The V gene end was trimmed by 2 bases and the J gene end by 6 bases; junction bases not matched to a gene: 7. The CDR3 loop spans 16 amino acids. Written as DNA, the CDR3 is TGTGCCAGCAGCTTCAGAGGACTAGCGGGGGGAAGCGAGCAGTACTTC. This gives the protein CASSFRGLAGGSEQYF.

This clone was recorded only once. V is TRBV4-1 and J is TRBJ1-5, with a possible D match to TRBD1 (6 bases). This CDR3 contains 18 residues. Germline V gene data show CDR1 as MGHRA and CDR2 as YSYEKL. V shed 2 bases and J shed 0 bases, with 17 bases lying between them. In DNA, the CDR3 is TGCGCCAGCAGCCAAAGTTCGGGGGGGGGCATTAGCAATCAGCCCCAGCATTTT. It translates to CASSQSSGGGISNQPQHF.

The chain recombines TRBV10-3 with TRBJ2-7, with 10 positions matching TRBD1. Looked up from germline, CDR1 is ENHRY and CDR2 is SYGVKD. CDR3 size: 14 residues. Trimming at V came to 7 bases and at J to 3 bases, leaving 6 bases not matched to a gene. The CDR3 bases are TGTGCCATCAAGTTGGGACAGGGGTTCTACGAGCAGTACTTC. It codes for CAIKLGQGFYEQYF.

The rearrangement uses TRBV27 and TRBJ2-1; perhaps TRBD2 as D (6 bases). The CDR3 length is 14 residues. Germline V gene sequence: CDR1 MNHEY, CDR2 SMNVEV (reference sequence). V was clipped by 3 bases and J by 5 bases, with 11 bases between them. CDR3 DNA: TGTGCCAGCAGTTTCACGGGACTTAACAATGAGCAGTTCTTC. Encoded protein: CASSFTGLNNEQFF.

This sequence joins TRBV12-3 or TRBV12-4 and TRBJ1-4; TRBD1 is a possible D gene (5 bases). The ends were cut back, 3 bases at V and 12 bases at J, with 14 bases in the middle. There are 13 residues in the CDR3. CDR3 in DNA: TGTGCCAGCAGTTTTGGGGCCCAGATCGAACTGTTTTTT. It encodes CASSFGAQIELFF.

This clone was counted once. CDR3 loop: CASGPTGTDREETQYF. In nucleotides, the CDR3 is TGCGCCAGCGGACCGACTGGGACCGACAGGGAAGAGACCCAGTACTTC. V usage is TRBV5-1 and J usage is TRBJ2-5; 7 nucleotides match TRBD1. V dropped 7 bases and J dropped 3; count of bases not matched to a gene: 15. The germline V gene has CDR1 SGHRS and CDR2 YFSETQ. The CDR3 contains 16 residues.

Only one count was recorded for this clone. The rearrangement joins TRBV19 to TRBJ2-1; 9 bases match TRBD1. With 10 bases clipped from V and 7 bases from J, the junction kept 14 bases outside the gene matches. Looked up from germline, CDR1 is LNHDA and CDR2 is SQIVND (reference sequence). This CDR3 spans 15 amino acids. CDR3 residues: CATTMTGGFRNEQFF. The CDR3 DNA reads as TGTGCCACCACGATGACAGGGGGTTTTCGAAATGAGCAGTTCTTC.

The chain employs TRBV2 and TRBJ2-2; D ambiguous. The CDR3 covers 13 residues. Per the germline V gene, CDR1 is SNHLY and CDR2 is FYNNEI. Trimming cost V 5 bases and J 5 bases, with 9 bases left between them. This chain's CDR3 is CASSLNPTGELFF. The CDR3 nucleotides are TGTGCCAGCAGTCTAAATCCGACCGGGGAGCTGTTTTTT.

The V and J genes are TRBV7-9 and TRBJ1-2, with D perhaps matching TRBD1 (5 bases). The CDR3 runs to 14 residues. The germline CDR1 and CDR2 sequences are SEHNR and FQNEAQ (reference sequence). V was trimmed by 4 bases and J by 6 bases, leaving 15 bases between them. For the CDR3, the DNA is TGTGCCAGCAGCTACGTCACGGGGGAAGATGGCTACACCTTC. Its translation: CASSYVTGEDGYTF.

This clone appeared a few times. The rearrangement uses TRBV11-2 and TRBJ2-5; D is perhaps TRBD2 (5 bases). The germline V gene encodes CDR1 SGHAT and CDR2 FQNNGV. The germline V and J ends were trimmed by 5 bases and 2 bases, with 9 bases remaining between them. There are 13 residues in the CDR3. CDR3 sequence (DNA): TGTGCCAGCAGCACCCTAGCACAAGAGACCCAGTACTTC. Translated: CASSTLAQETQYF. The whole variable domain, filled in from reference TRBV11-2 and TRBJ2-5, reads EAGVAQSPRYKIIEKRQSVAFWCNPISGHATLYWYQQILGQGPKLLIQFQNNGVVDDSQLPKDRFSAERLKGVDSTLKIQPAKLEDSAVYLCASSTLAQETQYFGPGTRLLVL.

The rearrangement uses TRBV7-2 and TRBJ1-5; the D is unclear. The CDR3 is 14 amino acids. CDR1 SGHTA and CDR2 FQGNSA come from the germline V gene. The V and J ends lost 0 bases and 7 bases respectively, with 10 bases between them. The CDR3 sequence: CASSLALGEQPQHF. In nucleotides, the CDR3 is TGTGCCAGCAGCTTAGCGTTGGGAGAACAGCCCCAGCATTTT.

This rearrangement joins TRBV29-1 to TRBJ1-2, with 8 bases aligning to TRBD1. CDR3 length equals 14 residues. CDR1 is SQVTM, CDR2 ANQGSEA, per germline. Trimming at V came to 6 bases and at J to 8 bases, leaving 14 bases not matched to a gene. The CDR3: CSVPPFGQGDGYTF. In nucleotides, the CDR3 is TGCAGCGTCCCACCCTTCGGACAGGGTGACGGCTACACCTTC.